This entry is about one TCR beta chain. Its antigen is as yet unknown. The data are from a study of T cell repertoires in cytomegalovirus infection. One entry per CDR3 protein, called by TCRdb with MiXCR from the reads. The sample contains about 830,000 distinct CDR3 sequences, approximately 29% of which appear only once. The V gene end was trimmed by 5 bases and the J gene end by 4 bases; junction bases not matched to a gene: 8. This CDR3 is built from 16 residues. Germline CDR1 MNHNS, CDR2 SASEGT. Material: cultured CD8+ T cells from PBMCs, obtained from culture after CMV antigen stimulation. The gene calls are TRBV6-1 and TRBJ1-1; the match to TRBD1 covers 12 bases. This clonotype originated in a human donor in good health (CMV status not recorded). Some clones in this sample may be carry-over from other donors' samples. Here the CDR3 reads CASSYGTGGFGTEAFF. CDR3 nucleotide sequence: TGTGCCAGCAGTTACGGGACAGGGGGCTTTGGCACTGAAGCTTTCTTT.